A selection of T cell receptor beta chains follows, all from one sample in a study of T cell responses to AZD1222 COVID-19 vaccine. The repertoire was sequenced with immunoSEQ multiplex PCR; TCRdb's copy has only in-frame clones and lacks some. The sample includes about 120,000 clones, over 75% of them seen just once. This sample comprised peripheral blood, obtained on day 0 of AZD1222 vaccination. Receptors were obtained from an adult in good health. CDR3s include the opening cysteine and the closing phenylalanine or tryptophan. Fields, in order: CDR3 DNA, CDR3 protein, V gene, D gene, J gene, clone size. D genes are given only for firm matches. Expanded clones get a size class; other rows say once, few or many, or leave the size out.

TGTGCCAGCAGTGGGTGGGGCCTAGCGGGAGGCACAGATACGCAGTATTTT | CASSGWGLAGGTDTQYF | TRBV6-1 | TRBD2 | TRBJ2-3 | NA
TGTGCCAGCAGTTCAGGAACAGGCGGAACCAATCAGCCCCAGCATTTT | CASSSGTGGTNQPQHF | TRBV27 | NA | TRBJ1-5 | NA
TGTGCCAGCAGCTCAGACCTGAGCAATCAGCCCCAGCATTTT | CASSSDLSNQPQHF | TRBV5-4 | NA | TRBJ1-5 | NA
TGTGCCAGCAGCCCACTTAATGAAAAACTGTTTTTT | CASSPLNEKLFF | TRBV5-6 | NA | TRBJ1-4 | NA
TGTGCCAGTAGACAGGGGAGGACAGATACGCAGTATTTT | CASRQGRTDTQYF | TRBV19 | NA | TRBJ2-3 | NA
TGCGCCAGCAGCTTGCTAGCGTCTAGCACAGATACGCAGTATTTT | CASSLLASSTDTQYF | TRBV5-1 | NA | TRBJ2-3 | once
TGTGCCAGCAGACGGGACAGGGTATCCTACAATGAGCAGTTCTTC | CASRRDRVSYNEQFF | TRBV6-5 | TRBD1 | TRBJ2-1 | once
TGTGCCAGCAGCCCCCGCCCGGGAGGGGAAAAACTGTTTTTT | CASSPRPGGEKLFF | TRBV5-4 | NA | TRBJ1-4 | once
TGTGCCAGCTCACGTTTCGGGACTACCTTTCAAGAGACCCAGTACTTC | CASSRFGTTFQETQYF | TRBV18 | TRBD2 | TRBJ2-5 | NA
TGTGCCAGCTCACCTCCTCAGACTAGCGGGAGGCAGCAGTTCTTC | CASSPPQTSGRQQFF | TRBV18 | TRBD2 | TRBJ2-1 | NA
TGTGCCAGCAGTTCCGGGACAGGGGGCACTGAAGCTTTCTTT | CASSSGTGGTEAFF | TRBV27 | TRBD1 | TRBJ1-1 | NA
TGCAGCGTTTTTACCGGACAGGGTAGCAATCAGCCCCAGCATTTT | CSVFTGQGSNQPQHF | TRBV29-1 | TRBD1 | TRBJ1-5 | few
TGTGCCAGCAGCCCGGGACAGGGTTTTTTACCCCTCCACTTT | CASSPGQGFLPLHF | TRBV3-1/TRBV3-2 | TRBD1 | TRBJ1-6 | NA
TGTGCCAGCAGCATTACAAGGGGGGGCCAAGAGACCCAGTACTTC | CASSITRGGQETQYF | TRBV7-3 | NA | TRBJ2-5 | NA
TGTGCCAGTAGTAGTAAAGAAGGTGTCGGAGAGACCCAGTACTTC | CASSSKEGVGETQYF | TRBV19 | NA | TRBJ2-5 | once
TGCGCCAGCAGCTTTTCAGGGGTCAGAAACGAGCAGTACTTC | CASSFSGVRNEQYF | TRBV5-1 | NA | TRBJ2-7 | NA
TGTGCCAGCAGCGAGACAGGGGCTCAGAACACTGAAGCTTTCTTT | CASSETGAQNTEAFF | TRBV6-2/TRBV6-3 | TRBD1 | TRBJ1-1 | once
TGTGCCAGCACCATAGGGACAGCCACTGAAGCTTTCTTT | CASTIGTATEAFF | TRBV3-1/TRBV3-2 | TRBD1 | TRBJ1-1 | NA
TGTGCCAGCAGTTACTCAAGACCGTCCTCTGGAAACACCATATATTTT | CASSYSRPSSGNTIYF | TRBV6-5 | NA | TRBJ1-3 | NA
TGTGCCAGCAGCCCCTATGGACGTGGTGAAGCTTTCTTT | CASSPYGRGEAFF | TRBV6-2/TRBV6-3 | NA | TRBJ1-1 | NA
TGTGCCAGCAGCATAACACTACAGGGCCATGGCTACACCTTC | CASSITLQGHGYTF | TRBV7-9 | NA | TRBJ1-2 | NA
TGTGCCAGCAGCTTGGCCGGCCGTGGCTACACCTTC | CASSLAGRGYTF | TRBV5-4 | NA | TRBJ1-2 | NA
TGCGCCAGCAGCCCGCAGGGACAGCTCTACGAGCAGTACTTC | CASSPQGQLYEQYF | TRBV5-1 | TRBD1 | TRBJ2-7 | NA
TGTGCCAGCAGCTTAGCACTAGGCATTAGGGAAAAACTGTTTTTT | CASSLALGIREKLFF | TRBV7-8 | NA | TRBJ1-4 | NA
TGTGCCAGCAGCTTACACGGGGGGATCTATGAGCAGTTCTTC | CASSLHGGIYEQFF | TRBV7-9 | TRBD2 | TRBJ2-1 | once
TGTGCCAGCAGCCACCCATCTGGAAACACCATATATTTT | CASSHPSGNTIYF | TRBV3-1/TRBV3-2 | NA | TRBJ1-3 | NA
TGTGCCAGCAGCGGCCAGGGATTGTACAATGAGCAGTTCTTC | CASSGQGLYNEQFF | TRBV9 | NA | TRBJ2-1 | NA
TGTGCCAGCAGTTCGGCTAGCGGGGGCCCACGGGAGACCCAGTACTTC | CASSSASGGPRETQYF | TRBV27 | TRBD2 | TRBJ2-5 | NA
TGTGCCAGCAGCTTACTAGGGGATAGCAATCAGCCCCAGCATTTT | CASSLLGDSNQPQHF | TRBV7-2 | NA | TRBJ1-5 | NA
TGTGCCAGCAGCCAAGAAACAGGGGGTATGTACACCGGGGAGCTGTTTTTT | CASSQETGGMYTGELFF | TRBV3-1/TRBV3-2 | TRBD1 | TRBJ2-2 | NA
TGTGCCAGCAGCCAGGGGGGGACGGTTAATGAAAAACTGTTTTTT | CASSQGGTVNEKLFF | TRBV3-1/TRBV3-2 | NA | TRBJ1-4 | NA
TGTGCCAGCAGCTTAGGTCGAGGGGGCTTAATCTCAGATACGCAGTATTTT | CASSLGRGGLISDTQYF | TRBV7-8 | TRBD1 | TRBJ2-3 | NA
TGTGCCAGCGGACAGGGGGCCCTAAACTATGGCTACACCTTC | CASGQGALNYGYTF | TRBV6-5 | TRBD1 | TRBJ1-2 | NA
TGTGCCAGCAGCTTGCCGAGTCCCCCAAATTCACCCCTCCACTTT | CASSLPSPPNSPLHF | TRBV5-4 | NA | TRBJ1-6 | NA
TGTGCCAGCAGAGCTGACACTGTCAATCAGCCCCAGCATTTT | CASRADTVNQPQHF | TRBV2 | NA | TRBJ1-5 | NA
TGTGCCAGCTCACCAGCCACGGGGCGGGATTCACCCCTCCACTTT | CASSPATGRDSPLHF | TRBV18 | NA | TRBJ1-6 | NA
TGCGCCAGCAGCCAAGCCCTTATGACGGCGAATCAGCCCCAGCATTTT | CASSQALMTANQPQHF | TRBV4-1 | NA | TRBJ1-5 | NA
TGTGCCAGCAGGGCTCCCGGGACCTACTACGAGCAGTACTTC | CASRAPGTYYEQYF | TRBV28 | NA | TRBJ2-7 | NA
TGTGCCAGCAGTCGCTCGATGGAGCAGTCCCAGCATTTT | CASSRSMEQSQHF | TRBV6-5 | NA | TRBJ1-5 | NA
TGTGCCAGCAGCCGGGACATTGGTGAGCAGTTCTTC | CASSRDIGEQFF | TRBV7-8 | NA | TRBJ2-1 | NA
TGTGCCACCAGCAGAGATCGGGGGTCGGATCAGCCCCAGCATTTT | CATSRDRGSDQPQHF | TRBV15 | NA | TRBJ1-5 | NA
TGTGCCAGCAGCCCGGGACAGGGGATTGGCGAGCAGTACTTC | CASSPGQGIGEQYF | TRBV7-9 | TRBD1 | TRBJ2-7 | NA
TGTGCCAGCAGCTTAGCGGGGACAGGGGCTGGAAACACCATATATTTT | CASSLAGTGAGNTIYF | TRBV7-9 | TRBD1 | TRBJ1-3 | NA